What follows describes a single T cell receptor (beta chain). Its antigen is unidentified. Sequencing was performed with immunoSEQ multiplex PCR; in TCRdb, only in-frame clones are kept and a portion is missing. The sample lists about 38,000 clones; roughly 94% were seen once. The data stem from a study of graft-versus-host responses after intestinal transplantation. This CDR3 is 14 amino acids long. The V and J ends lost 1 base and 4 bases respectively, with 8 bases between them. CDR1 is KGHSH, CDR2 LQKENI, per germline. The V and J genes are TRBV18 and TRBJ1-5; the D is unclear. The sequencing here drew on unstimulated CD4+ T cells sorted from spleen or lymph node cells, taken before transplant. The source of this sequence is a human donor who was the organ donor for an intestinal transplant. CDR3 loop: CASSPQSGNQPQHF. The CDR3 nucleotides read TGTGCCAGCTCACCACAGTCGGGAAATCAGCCCCAGCATTTT.